Following are 11 T cell receptor beta chains from one sample sequenced in a study of OX40 agonist ivuxolimab in advanced cancers. Here immunoSEQ multiplex PCR was the method, and the copy in TCRdb shows in-frame clones only, minus some. Altogether roughly 10,000 clones are present, roughly 67% being singletons, with the ten largest covering around 28%. Sequencing used CD4+ or CD8+ T cells sorted from blood, obtained in a trial of the OX40 agonist ivuxolimab. All receptors derive from an adult with an advanced solid tumor such as melanoma, head and neck, liver or kidney cancer.

By its share, this clone is large. Different DNA sequences within this sample yield the same CDR3. The V call is TRBV4-2, the J call TRBJ2-1; possibly TRBD2 for D (5 bases). The CDR3 has 15 residues. Germline values: CDR1 LGHNA, CDR2 YNFKEQ. Trimming pared 1 base from V and 0 bases from J, leaving 7 bases between. The CDR3 coding sequence is TGTGCCAGCAGCCAAGGGGAGAGCTCCTACAATGAGCAGTTCTTC. Translated: CASSQGESSYNEQFF.

V is TRBV9 and J is TRBJ2-1; unclear D gene. Germline V gene lookup returns CDR1 SGDLS and CDR2 YYNGEE. CDR3 length equals 12 residues. With 0 bases removed from V and 6 bases from J, the gap between germline ends came to 4 bases. CDR3 in amino acids: CASSVESNEQFF. Here the CDR3 DNA reads TGTGCCAGCAGCGTAGAGAGCAATGAGCAGTTCTTC.

The chain recombines TRBV7-3 with TRBJ2-7, with 10 bases identical to TRBD1. V shed 3 bases, J shed 3 bases, and the junction held 2 bases outside the gene matches. The germline gives CDR1 SGHTA, CDR2 FQGTGA. The CDR3 spans 14 residues. CDR3 in DNA: TGTGCCAGCAGCTTCGGGACAGGGGACTACGAGCAGTACTTC. Amino acids: CASSFGTGDYEQYF.

The rearrangement links TRBV6-1 to TRBJ2-1; D might be TRBD2 (5 bases). Per germline, CDR1 MNHNS and CDR2 SASEGT. This CDR3 is built from 13 residues. With 8 bases removed from V and 5 bases from J, the gap between germline ends came to 13 bases. The CDR3 region is CASLAPLNNEQFF. CDR3 bases: TGTGCCAGCCTAGCCCCCCTTAACAATGAGCAGTTCTTC.

This chain uses TRBV7-3 with TRBJ2-7; 12 bases are shared with TRBD2. V shed 2 bases and J 1 base; nucleotides not matched to a gene: 3. In germline, CDR1 is SGHTA, CDR2 FQGTGA. This CDR3 has 16 residues. CDR3 sequence: CASSLGLAGYSYEQYF. CDR3 sequence (DNA): TGTGCCAGCAGCTTAGGACTAGCGGGATATTCCTACGAGCAGTACTTC.

The genes are TRBV7-9 and TRBJ1-1; 7 positions agree with TRBD1. Germline V gene lookup returns CDR1 SEHNR and CDR2 FQNEAQ (reference sequence). The length of the CDR3 is 15 residues. The trim removed 1 base at V and 0 bases at J, leaving 2 bases unmatched. CDR3 amino acids: CASSLGQGVNTEAFF. CDR3 nucleotides: TGTGCCAGCAGCTTAGGACAGGGCGTGAACACTGAAGCTTTCTTT. The full variable domain, completed using reference TRBV7-9 and TRBJ1-1, is DTGVSQNPRHKITKRGQNVTFRCDPISEHNRLYWYRQTLGQGPEFLTYFQNEAQLEKSRLLSDRFSAERPKGSFSTLEIQRTEQGDSAMYLCASSLGQGVNTEAFFGQGTRLTVV.

The chain has TRBV7-9 and TRBJ1-1; 9 bases fit TRBD1. The germline gives CDR1 SEHNR, CDR2 FQNEAQ (reference sequence). V lost 4 bases to trimming and J lost 4 bases; unmatched junction nucleotides: 13. CDR3 length: 17 residues. CDR3 sequence (DNA): TGTGCCAGCAGCTCAACCCGAGACAGGGGGGTCGGCACTGAAGCTTTCTTT. Protein: CASSSTRDRGVGTEAFF.

The rearrangement links TRBV6-5 to TRBJ2-1; D could derive from TRBD1 or TRBD2 (6 bases each). The germline V and J ends were trimmed by 10 bases and 4 bases, with 11 bases remaining between them. CDR1 is MNHEY, CDR2 SVGAGI, per germline. There are 12 residues in the CDR3. CDR3 residues: CATGAFYNEQFF. The CDR3 DNA follows: TGTGCCACGGGGGCTTTTTACAATGAGCAGTTCTTC.

The chain recombines TRBV6-6 with TRBJ2-1; 11 bases match TRBD2. The V gene's germline CDR1 is MNHNY and CDR2 SVGAGI (reference sequence). The J segment lost 6 bases and the V segment lost 4 bases, leaving 5 bases of the junction unmatched. This CDR3 has 15 residues. CDR3 bases: TGTGCCAGCAGTTCTACTAGCGGGGGTTTCAATGAGCAGTTCTTC. Amino acid sequence: CASSSTSGGFNEQFF.

This clone was detected once. This rearrangement joins TRBV28 to TRBJ2-7; D ambiguous. V lost 2 bases to trimming and J lost 4 bases, with 6 bases between them. Germline values: CDR1 MDHEN, CDR2 SYDVKM. The CDR3 loop spans 12 amino acids. As DNA, the CDR3 is TGTGCCAGCAGTTTAAGTTGGTACGAGCAGTACTTC. Protein sequence: CASSLSWYEQYF.

As to this clone: A read error may account for a junction end that differs from germline. The gene calls are TRBV6-6 and TRBJ1-5; D uncertain. The CDR3 length is 13 residues. The germline CDR1 and CDR2 sequences are MNHNY and SVGAGI (reference sequence). CDR3 nucleotide sequence: TGTGCCATCAGTGAGAACCCCGGACAGCCCCAGCATTTT. Translating it yields CAISENPGQPQHF.